This T cell receptor (beta chain) was documented in a study of OX40 agonist ivuxolimab in advanced cancers. Study-wide background: Dose-escalation patients had hepatocellular carcinoma, melanoma, renal cell or head and neck cancer. Three dose-escalation patients had partial responses: one with hepatocellular carcinoma and two with cutaneous melanoma.

Collection of blood occurred at baseline, at cycle 4 day 1, and at cycle 7 day 1. Germline CDR1 and CDR2: SGDLS and YYNGEE. The CDR3 loop spans 13 amino acids. The V end was cut by 0 bases, the J end by 8 bases, with 8 bases between. The repertoire was sequenced with immunoSEQ multiplex PCR; TCRdb's copy has only in-frame clones and lacks some. The repertoire has about 97,000 clones, 86% of them found once; the top ten carry around 5.5%. Sequenced material: CD4+ or CD8+ T cells sorted from blood, taken in a trial of the OX40 agonist ivuxolimab. This chain links TRBV9 with TRBJ1-4; the D is unclear. This TCR derives from an adult with an advanced solid tumor such as melanoma, head and neck, liver or kidney cancer. CDR3 in amino acids: CASSVAMEEKLFF. The CDR3 DNA sequence: TGTGCCAGCAGCGTAGCTATGGAGGAAAAACTGTTTTTT.